This entry lists 32 T cell receptor beta chains sequenced from one sample in a study of regulatory T cells in long-lasting Graves disease. Time point reported: persistent/refractory GD, antithyroid drugs over 5 years with positive TRAb. There was RNA extracted from PBMCs, and the TCR library was made from it. Investigators prepared the TCR beta libraries by applying iRepertoire HTBI primers and Arm-PCR of CDR3 regions. MiXCR, run by TCRdb on the multiplex PCR reads, gives a single entry per CDR3 protein. The sample includes roughly 470,000 distinct CDR3 sequences, less than 25% seen only once; the top ten take 7.8%. This material consisted of peripheral blood mononuclear cells (PBMCs), taken when the disease was refractory, from a patient treated with antithyroid drugs. All receptors come from a female donor with Graves disease.

The V call is TRBV7-3, the J call TRBJ1-3; no clear D. Germline CDR1 and CDR2: SGHTA and FQGTGA. The CDR3 has 15 amino acids. With 5 bases removed from V and 0 bases from J, the gap between germline ends came to 11 bases. This CDR3 is CASSTPGDSGNTIYF. DNA of the CDR3: TGTGCCAGCAGCACGCCTGGGGACTCTGGAAACACCATATATTTT.

The chain combines TRBV19 with TRBJ2-7, with unresolved D. Per the germline V gene, CDR1 is LNHDA and CDR2 is SQIVND (reference sequence). The CDR3 is 12 residues long. With 5 bases removed from V and 7 bases from J, the gap between germline ends came to 12 bases. The CDR3 nucleotides are TGTGCCAGTAGTCCCGACCACCGGGAGCAGTACTTC. Translating gives CASSPDHREQYF.

This clonotype was seen many times. The CDR3, as DNA: TGTGCCAGCAGTGAAGGGCCCGCGATCTCCTACGAGCAGTACTTC. It specifies CASSEGPAISYEQYF. This chain joins TRBV2 and TRBJ2-7, with no clear D. The CDR3 totals 15 residues. V gave up 1 base and J gave up 0 bases, with 10 bases separating them. Per the germline V gene, CDR1 is SNHLY and CDR2 is FYNNEI.

The chain joins TRBV20-1 to TRBJ1-1; D gene unclear. The germline V and J ends were trimmed by 0 bases and 2 bases, with 13 bases remaining between them. Germline V gene sequence: CDR1 DFQATT, CDR2 SNEGSKA (reference sequence). The CDR3 covers 15 residues. The CDR3 coding sequence is TGCAGTGCTAGAGATCTAAGGGCCGAAAACACTGAAGCTTTCTTT. This gives the protein CSARDLRAENTEAFF.

The table lists this clonotype with many counts. The CDR3 sequence: CASIQGGRGHSGYTF. The CDR3 region has the DNA TGTGCCAGCATTCAAGGAGGCAGGGGGCACAGTGGCTACACCTTC. V and J are TRBV12-3 or TRBV12-4 and TRBJ1-2, with 8 bases fitting TRBD1. CDR3 size: 15 residues. V lost 7 bases to trimming and J lost 7 bases; unmatched junction nucleotides: 14.

Here the CDR3 reads CASSGPLRQGGAGYTF. CDR3 DNA: TGTGCCAGCAGTGGCCCATTGAGACAGGGAGGGGCTGGCTACACCTTC. The rearrangement uses TRBV25-1 and TRBJ1-2; TRBD1 aligns across 7 bases. The trim removed 4 bases at V and 7 bases at J, leaving 15 bases unmatched. Germline lookup yields CDR1 MGHDK and CDR2 SYGVNS. CDR3 size: 16 residues.

This clonotype was counted at least ten times. A much bigger clone sits one base away, suggesting this may be a read error. The chain links TRBV7-9 to TRBJ1-1; D may be TRBD1 (5 bases). This CDR3 comprises 14 residues. Germline CDR1 and CDR2: SEHNR and FQNEAQ (reference sequence). V was cut by 1 base and J by 1 base, with 7 bases left in between. This CDR3 is CASSLEGWNTEAFF. The DNA of the CDR3 is TGTGCCAGCAGCTTAGAGGGGTGGAACACTGAAGCTTTCTTT.

The genes are TRBV18 and TRBJ2-1, with TRBD1 matching 7 bases. CDR3 length: 13 amino acids. Germline V CDR1 and CDR2: KGHSH, LQKENI. The V segment lost 5 bases and the J segment 8 bases; nucleotides outside the gene matches: 6. The CDR3 sequence is CASSSLDRDEQFF. CDR3 nucleotide sequence: TGTGCCAGCTCATCACTCGACAGGGATGAGCAGTTCTTC. The full variable domain, completed using reference TRBV18 and TRBJ2-1, is NAGVMQNPRHLVRRRGQEARLRCSPMKGHSHVYWYRQLPEEGLKFMVYLQKENIIDESGMPKERFSAEFPKEGPSILRIQQVVRGDSAAYFCASSSLDRDEQFFGPGTRLTVL.

This chain links TRBV6-5 with TRBJ1-6; 12 bases fit TRBD1. CDR3 length equals 17 residues. Trimming removed 4 bases from V and 10 bases from J; junction bases left unmatched: 11. The germline V gene encodes CDR1 MNHEY and CDR2 SVGAGI. The CDR3 bases are TGTGCCAGCAGTTTCCCGGGACAGGGGGCATCCGAATCACCCCTCCACTTT. Amino acids: CASSFPGQGASESPLHF.

In its sample, this clonotype was seen many times. V is TRBV30 and J is TRBJ1-1; D call uncertain. Trimming took 1 base from V and 6 from J, leaving 12 bases between them. In germline, CDR1 is GTSNPN, CDR2 SVGIG (reference sequence). The CDR3 length is 13 residues. CDR3: CAWSERVSAEAFF. CDR3 DNA: TGTGCCTGGAGTGAGCGGGTTTCGGCTGAAGCTTTCTTT.

The chain employs TRBV27 and TRBJ1-5; 8 positions agree with TRBD1. The V gene end was trimmed by 8 bases and the J gene end by 4 bases; junction bases not matched to a gene: 4. In germline, CDR1 is MNHEY, CDR2 SMNVEV (reference sequence). This CDR3 contains 13 residues. The CDR3 here is CASADRVNQPQHF. DNA of the CDR3: TGTGCCAGCGCGGACAGGGTTAATCAGCCCCAGCATTTT.

This clonotype was recorded many times. The genes are TRBV20-1 and TRBJ1-2, with TRBD1 as a possible D gene (5 bases). The germline gives CDR1 DFQATT, CDR2 SNEGSKA (reference sequence). Between the trimmed V and J ends, which lost 0 bases and 4 bases, there was a span of 18 bases. CDR3 length: 16 residues. The CDR3 loop is CSARDPSQVRGYGYTF. CDR3 nucleotide sequence: TGCAGTGCTAGAGACCCTTCACAGGTTCGAGGCTATGGCTACACCTTC.

This chain uses TRBV4-3 with TRBJ1-6; 7 bases are shared with TRBD1. The germline gives CDR1 LGHNA, CDR2 YSLEER. This CDR3 comprises 17 residues. V was pared by 0 bases and J by 9 bases, with 11 bases of the junction left unmatched. The CDR3 loop is CASSQDMIQGIGSPLHF. CDR3 DNA: TGCGCCAGCAGCCAAGATATGATACAGGGGATAGGTTCACCCCTCCACTTT.

This clonotype was detected a few times. This chain uses TRBV27 with TRBJ1-1; D unresolved. The V and J ends lost 4 bases and 1 base respectively, with 7 bases between them. This CDR3 has 13 amino acids. Germline V gene sequence: CDR1 MNHEY, CDR2 SMNVEV (reference sequence). The CDR3 DNA reads TGTGCCAGCAGTTCGTGGGCGAACACTGAAGCTTTCTTT. Translated: CASSSWANTEAFF.

The genes are TRBV30 and TRBJ2-7; D is possibly TRBD2 (6 bases). The V and J ends lost 3 bases and 2 bases respectively, with 20 bases between them. Germline V gives CDR1 GTSNPN, CDR2 SVGIG (reference sequence). This CDR3 has 16 amino acids. CDR3 sequence (DNA): TGTGCCTGGAGACCCCCGGGACTCCATACTCCCTACGAGCAGTACTTC. Its protein product is CAWRPPGLHTPYEQYF. Complete variable domain (other parts from reference TRBV30 and TRBJ2-7): SQTIHQWPATLVQPVGSPLSLECTVEGTSNPNLYWYRQAAGRGLQLLFYSVGIGQISSEVPQNLSASRPQDRQFILSSKKLLLSDSGFYLCAWRPPGLHTPYEQYFGPGTRLTVT.

This clonotype came up a few times. The chain combines TRBV30 with TRBJ1-1; unclear D gene. The CDR3 totals 12 residues. The V gene's germline CDR1 is GTSNPN and CDR2 SVGIG (reference sequence). Trimming stripped 2 bases from V and 6 bases from J, with 10 bases between. CDR3 in DNA: TGTGCCTGGAGTCCTGGACCGTCTGAAGCTTTCTTT. Translated, it gives CAWSPGPSEAFF.

This chain joins TRBV14 and TRBJ2-2, with D unclear. Trimming removed 2 bases from V and 6 bases from J, with 7 bases in between. The CDR3 has 13 amino acids. From germline, CDR1 is SGHDN and CDR2 FVKESK. The CDR3 loop reads CASSQLPPGELFF. Written as DNA, the CDR3 is TGTGCCAGCAGCCAACTCCCTCCCGGGGAGCTGTTTTTT.

The chain is built from TRBV11-1 and TRBJ1-5; D gene uncertain. V was trimmed by 4 bases and J by 5 bases, leaving 9 bases between them. This CDR3 has 13 residues. In germline, CDR1 is SGHAT, CDR2 FQDESV (reference sequence). In DNA, the CDR3 is TGTGCCAGCAGCTCAGACGCGGATCAGCCCCAGCATTTT. Translated, it gives CASSSDADQPQHF.

This clonotype appeared a single time. The genes are TRBV5-1 and TRBJ2-4, with 7 nucleotides matching TRBD1. This CDR3 is 15 amino acids long. Germline V gives CDR1 SGHRS, CDR2 YFSETQ. J lost 5 bases, V lost 4 bases, and 9 bases had no gene match. For the CDR3, the DNA is TGCGCCAGCAGCCGCCGTGGGACAGAAGAAAACATTCAGTACTTC. It specifies CASSRRGTEENIQYF.

The sample holds many counts of this clonotype. The rearrangement uses TRBV27 and TRBJ1-6; a weak D match, TRBD1 (6 bases). V lost 3 bases and J lost 10, with 13 bases in between. CDR3 length: 14 amino acids. The germline V gene encodes CDR1 MNHEY and CDR2 SMNVEV (reference sequence). CDR3 amino acids: CASSFSGHNSPLHF. Here the CDR3 DNA reads TGTGCCAGCAGTTTTTCGGGACACAACTCACCCCTCCACTTT.

The V gene is TRBV29-1, the J gene TRBJ2-3; TRBD2 aligns across 7 bases. Germline trimming cut 3 bases from V and 4 bases from J; bases unmatched to any gene: 4. The CDR3 sequence is 13 residues long. Germline V lookup: CDR1 SQVTM, CDR2 ANQGSEA. This chain's CDR3 is CSVEAGVSDTQYF. CDR3 in DNA: TGCAGCGTTGAGGCGGGAGTATCAGATACGCAGTATTTT.

This clonotype has just a few counts. This chain joins TRBV4-1 and TRBJ2-7; 7 bases map to TRBD1. The CDR3 totals 15 residues. Germline V gene sequence: CDR1 MGHRA, CDR2 YSYEKL. With V trimmed by 2 bases and J by 5 bases, 9 bases remained unmatched. The CDR3 protein is CASSQIVNRGDEQYF. CDR3 coding DNA: TGCGCCAGCAGCCAAATCGTTAACAGGGGTGACGAGCAGTACTTC.

The chain couples TRBV29-1 to TRBJ2-2, with D possibly called TRBD1 or TRBD2 (5 bases each). This CDR3 is built from 16 residues. Germline V gene lookup returns CDR1 SQVTM and CDR2 ANQGSEA. The V end was cut by 1 base, the J end by 2 bases, with 14 bases between. CDR3 nucleotides: TGCAGCGTTGAAGGAGACGGGACGATCAACACCGGGGAGCTGTTTTTT. This gives the protein CSVEGDGTINTGELFF.

This clonotype has a handful of counts. V is TRBV29-1 and J is TRBJ1-3; 9 bases are shared with TRBD1. V shed 4 bases, J shed 0 bases, and the junction held 7 bases outside the gene matches. The CDR3 runs to 16 residues. Germline V gives CDR1 SQVTM, CDR2 ANQGSEA. The CDR3 here is CSVAETGGSSGNTIYF. CDR3 DNA sequence: TGCAGCGTTGCCGAGACAGGGGGTTCCTCTGGAAACACCATATATTTT. Full variable domain (remainder filled in from reference TRBV29-1 and TRBJ1-3): SAVISQKPSRDICQRGTSLTIQCQVDSQVTMMFWYRQQPGQSLTLIATANQGSEATYESGFVIDKFPISRPNLTFSTLTVSNMSPEDSSIYLCSVAETGGSSGNTIYFGEGSWLTVV.

The chain uses TRBV24-1 and TRBJ2-2; 8 positions match TRBD2. V shed 8 bases, J shed 2 bases, and the junction held 3 bases outside the gene matches. This CDR3 has 14 amino acids. Germline CDR1 and CDR2: KGHDR and SFDVKD. This chain's CDR3 is CATTGLDNTGELFF. For the CDR3, the DNA is TGTGCCACCACGGGACTAGATAACACCGGGGAGCTGTTTTTT.

This clonotype was found a few times. This chain uses TRBV11-2 with TRBJ1-2; TRBD1 is a possible D gene (6 bases). V lost 2 bases and J lost 1, with 17 bases in between. This CDR3 is built from 17 residues. Germline V gene sequence: CDR1 SGHAT, CDR2 FQNNGV. In DNA form, the CDR3 reads TGTGCCAGCAGCTTAATCACGTCAGGGGCCATTAACTATGGCTACACCTTC. It specifies CASSLITSGAINYGYTF.

There are a few counts of this clonotype. The chain uses TRBV5-1 and TRBJ2-1; 7 bases map to TRBD1. Trimming cost V 3 bases and J 0 bases; bases outside gene matches: 18. The CDR3 is made up of 20 amino acids. Per germline, CDR1 SGHRS and CDR2 YFSETQ. This CDR3 reads CASSSRAGTVDFSSYNEQFF. CDR3 bases: TGCGCCAGCAGCTCCCGGGCCGGGACAGTAGACTTTAGCTCCTACAATGAGCAGTTCTTC.

This clonotype was recorded at least ten times. The chain links TRBV28 to TRBJ2-5, with D unresolved. Germline V gene sequence: CDR1 MDHEN, CDR2 SYDVKM. This CDR3 is 10 amino acids long. V shed 8 bases and J shed 7 bases, with 8 bases lying between them. CDR3 residues: CASGYRTQYF. The CDR3 DNA reads as TGTGCCAGCGGCTATCGGACCCAGTACTTC.

This clonotype came up many times. This sequence joins TRBV18 and TRBJ2-7; D possibly corresponds to TRBD1 (6 bases). The V gene lost 8 bases and the J gene lost 3 bases, with 14 bases spanning the gap. CDR1 is KGHSH and CDR2 is LQKENI in the germline V gene. This CDR3 is 13 amino acids long. The CDR3 DNA sequence: TGTGCCAGCAGCCCCGGGGACAACTACGAGCAGTACTTC. Translating gives CASSPGDNYEQYF. Full variable domain (remainder filled in from reference TRBV18 and TRBJ2-7): NAGVMQNPRHLVRRRGQEARLRCSPMKGHSHVYWYRQLPEEGLKFMVYLQKENIIDESGMPKERFSAEFPKEGPSILRIQQVVRGDSAAYFCASSPGDNYEQYFGPGTRLTVT.

This clonotype has at least ten counts. The chain recombines TRBV11-2 with TRBJ2-6; D is unclear. Per germline, CDR1 SGHAT and CDR2 FQNNGV. The CDR3 totals 14 residues. V was clipped by 5 bases and J by 1 base, with 6 bases between them. CDR3 sequence (DNA): TGTGCCAGCAGCGGGCATTCTGGGGCCAACGTCCTGACTTTC. Translation: CASSGHSGANVLTF.

Many counts were recorded for this clonotype. This chain links TRBV2 with TRBJ2-7; no reliable D call. CDR1 and CDR2 (germline): SNHLY, FYNNEI. Trimming shortened V by 3 bases and J by 1 base, and 10 bases separated the two germline ends. CDR3 size: 14 residues. DNA for the CDR3: TGTGCCAGCAGTGATTTAGCAGGATCCTACGAGCAGTACTTC. Its translation is CASSDLAGSYEQYF.

This clonotype was recorded at least ten times. The junction differs from germline at one of its ends, possibly a read error. This chain's CDR3 is CASSLVSEETQYF. CDR3 sequence (DNA): TGTGCTAGCAGCTTAGTTTCCGAAGAGACCCAGTACTTC. The chain uses TRBV7-7 and TRBJ2-5; D unclear. This CDR3 region has 13 residues. Germline lookup yields CDR1 SSHAT and CDR2 FNYEAQ (reference sequence).